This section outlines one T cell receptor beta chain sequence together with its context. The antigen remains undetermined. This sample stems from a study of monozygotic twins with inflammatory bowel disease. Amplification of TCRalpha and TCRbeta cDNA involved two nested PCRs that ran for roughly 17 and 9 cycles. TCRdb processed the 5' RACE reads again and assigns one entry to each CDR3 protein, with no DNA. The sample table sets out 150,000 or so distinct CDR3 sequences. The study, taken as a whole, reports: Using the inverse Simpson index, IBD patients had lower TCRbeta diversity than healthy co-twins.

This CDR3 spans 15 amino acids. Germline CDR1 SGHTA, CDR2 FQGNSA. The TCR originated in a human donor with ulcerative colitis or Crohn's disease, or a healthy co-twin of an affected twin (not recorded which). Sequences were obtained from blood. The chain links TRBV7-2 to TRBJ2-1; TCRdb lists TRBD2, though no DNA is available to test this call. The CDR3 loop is CASSPWTSGPTEQFF.